This TCR beta chain originates from a study of metastatic and nonmetastatic thyroid tumors. Before thyroid surgery, none of the patients had received any treatment. About this clone: Mismatch with germline at one junction end may stem from a read error.

TCRdb ran MiXCR on the PCR reads. This sample has 10,000 to 15,000 clones, with 20% to 30% found just once. Germline V lookup: CDR1 SGHAT, CDR2 FQNNGV. The CDR3 contains 14 residues. Material for sequencing was tumor tissue. This receptor was obtained from a female donor with papillary thyroid cancer or a benign thyroid nodule (not recorded which). Some clones in this sample may be carry-over from other donors' samples. The V gene is TRBV11-2, the J gene TRBJ1-2; the D is unclear. Written as DNA, the CDR3 is TGTGCCAGCATCTTAGGATGGACGGATTATTGCTACACCTTC. Its translation: CASILGWTDYCYTF.